A selection of T cell receptor beta chains follows, all from one sample in a study of cytomegalovirus exposure and HLA in healthy donors. Sequencing used immunoSEQ multiplex PCR; TCRdb keeps in-frame clones, though not all of them. There are some 170,000 clones in the sample; roughly 80% occur only once, and about 4.6% lies in the top ten. Sequences were obtained from PBMCs. All receptors derive from a man in his forties in good health and CMV-seronegative. Each CDR3 is given with its conserved first and last residue. A D gene is named only where the DNA matches it firmly. Clone size is shown for a subset of rows, as once, few, many or a class of expanded clone.

J gene: TRBJ2-5; V gene: TRBV19; clone size: NA; D gene: TRBD1; CDR3 DNA: TGTGCCAGTAGTATTCTGGGGGCAGGGGGAGATCAAGAGACCCAGTACTTC; CDR3 protein: CASSILGAGGDQETQYF
J gene: TRBJ2-7; V gene: TRBV6-5; clone size: NA; D gene: TRBD2; CDR3 DNA: TGTGCCAGCAGTTTGGACCTCCGGGGGGGAGACGAGCAGTACTTC; CDR3 protein: CASSLDLRGGDEQYF
J gene: TRBJ1-3; V gene: TRBV6-1; clone size: NA; D gene: NA; CDR3 DNA: TGTGCCAGCACTATGGGGGGTTCTGGAAACACCATATATTTT; CDR3 protein: CASTMGGSGNTIYF
J gene: TRBJ2-1; V gene: TRBV30; clone size: NA; D gene: TRBD2; CDR3 DNA: TGTGCCTGGAGGCCTAGCGGAAACAATGAGCAGTTCTTC; CDR3 protein: CAWRPSGNNEQFF
J gene: TRBJ2-3; V gene: TRBV11-2; clone size: NA; D gene: TRBD2; CDR3 DNA: TGTGCCAGCAGCTTACGCGGGGGGGCAACAGATACGCAGTATTTT; CDR3 protein: CASSLRGGATDTQYF
J gene: TRBJ1-1; V gene: TRBV19; clone size: NA; D gene: TRBD1; CDR3 DNA: TGTGCCAGTAGGATACAGGGGATAGACACTGAAGCTTTCTTT; CDR3 protein: CASRIQGIDTEAFF
J gene: TRBJ1-1; V gene: TRBV12-5; clone size: NA; D gene: NA; CDR3 DNA: TGTGCTAGTGGTTTTGGTCTGGGACATGATGAAGCTTTCTTT; CDR3 protein: CASGFGLGHDEAFF
J gene: TRBJ2-2; V gene: TRBV2; clone size: NA; D gene: NA; CDR3 DNA: TGTGCCAGTACGACAGGCTGGGACACCGGGGAGCTGTTTTTT; CDR3 protein: CASTTGWDTGELFF
J gene: TRBJ1-4; V gene: TRBV16; clone size: NA; D gene: NA; CDR3 DNA: TGTGCCAGCGGCTTCGGGGAAAAACTGTTTTTT; CDR3 protein: CASGFGEKLFF
J gene: TRBJ1-2; V gene: TRBV2; clone size: NA; D gene: NA; CDR3 DNA: TGTGCCAGCAGTGATCATATCACGGGAGGCTACACCTTC; CDR3 protein: CASSDHITGGYTF
J gene: TRBJ2-7; V gene: TRBV28; clone size: NA; D gene: TRBD1; CDR3 DNA: TGTGCCAGGGTCCGGGACAGGGGTTACTACGAGCAGTACTTC; CDR3 protein: CARVRDRGYYEQYF
J gene: TRBJ2-7; V gene: TRBV4-1; clone size: NA; D gene: NA; CDR3 DNA: TGCGCCAGCAGCCAAGAACCGGGTCTTAGGGGCTACGAGCAGTACTTC; CDR3 protein: CASSQEPGLRGYEQYF
J gene: TRBJ2-3; V gene: TRBV7-3; clone size: NA; D gene: TRBD1; CDR3 DNA: TGTGCCAGCAGCTTAGGGACAGGGATTGGGGATACGCAGTATTTT; CDR3 protein: CASSLGTGIGDTQYF
J gene: TRBJ1-2; V gene: TRBV5-6; clone size: few; D gene: TRBD1; CDR3 DNA: TGTGCCAGCAGGGGACAGGGGGCTTCCCTAGGCGGAGGCTACACCTTC; CDR3 protein: CASRGQGASLGGGYTF
J gene: TRBJ1-5; V gene: TRBV15; clone size: NA; D gene: TRBD1; CDR3 DNA: TGTGCCACCAGCAGAGCAGGACAGGGGGTCAATCAGCCCCAGCATTTT; CDR3 protein: CATSRAGQGVNQPQHF
J gene: TRBJ2-7; V gene: TRBV6-1; clone size: NA; D gene: TRBD1; CDR3 DNA: TGTGCCAGCAGTGCCCGGGACAGTCCCTACGAGCAGTACTTC; CDR3 protein: CASSARDSPYEQYF
J gene: TRBJ1-2; V gene: TRBV2; clone size: NA; D gene: NA; CDR3 DNA: TGTGCCAGCAGTGAATTATCGGGAACCCACAGCTATGGCTACACCTTC; CDR3 protein: CASSELSGTHSYGYTF
J gene: TRBJ2-6; V gene: TRBV6-1; clone size: NA; D gene: NA; CDR3 DNA: TGTGCCAGCAGGGAGGGGGCACACGGGGCCAACGTCCTGACTTTC; CDR3 protein: CASREGAHGANVLTF
J gene: TRBJ2-7; V gene: TRBV20-1; clone size: NA; D gene: TRBD1; CDR3 DNA: TGCAGTGCTACCGGACAGGAAAAGCAGTACTTC; CDR3 protein: CSATGQEKQYF
J gene: TRBJ2-1; V gene: TRBV10-1; clone size: NA; D gene: NA; CDR3 DNA: TGCGCCAGCAGTGTATCCGCTTTTAGTAGTGAGCAGTTCTTC; CDR3 protein: CASSVSAFSSEQFF
J gene: TRBJ2-7; V gene: TRBV4-1; clone size: NA; D gene: NA; CDR3 DNA: TGCGCCAGCAGCCAACAATCAGGGTTGGCTTTTCACTCCTACGAGCAGTACTTC; CDR3 protein: CASSQQSGLAFHSYEQYF
J gene: TRBJ2-3; V gene: TRBV5-1; clone size: NA; D gene: TRBD1; CDR3 DNA: TGCGCCAGCAGCTTACAGGGGGGTTCCACAGATACGCAGTATTTT; CDR3 protein: CASSLQGGSTDTQYF
J gene: TRBJ2-7; V gene: TRBV6-5; clone size: NA; D gene: TRBD2; CDR3 DNA: TGTGCCAGCAGTTACTCCCCTAGCGGGGTTTACGAGCAGTACTTC; CDR3 protein: CASSYSPSGVYEQYF
J gene: TRBJ1-4; V gene: TRBV6-6; clone size: few; D gene: TRBD1; CDR3 DNA: TGTGCCAGCAGTTACCCCACAGGGACAGGAGGAGAAAAACTGTTTTTT; CDR3 protein: CASSYPTGTGGEKLFF
J gene: TRBJ2-7; V gene: TRBV7-8; clone size: few; D gene: TRBD1; CDR3 DNA: TGTGCCAGCAGCCGAGGACGAAACAGGGGTTCCCTAGGCGAGCAGTACTTC; CDR3 protein: CASSRGRNRGSLGEQYF
J gene: TRBJ1-6; V gene: TRBV7-3; clone size: NA; D gene: TRBD1; CDR3 DNA: TGTGCCAGCAGCTTAAGGGCGGGGACAGTCGGTTCACCCCTCCACTTT; CDR3 protein: CASSLRAGTVGSPLHF
J gene: TRBJ2-2; V gene: TRBV7-6; clone size: NA; D gene: TRBD2; CDR3 DNA: TGTGCCAGCAGCTTAGGAGCTAGCGGGTTTAACACCGGGGAGCTGTTTTTT; CDR3 protein: CASSLGASGFNTGELFF
J gene: TRBJ1-3; V gene: TRBV7-9; clone size: NA; D gene: TRBD1; CDR3 DNA: TGTGCCAGCAGCTACCGGGACAGGAGAGAATATGGAAACACCATATATTTT; CDR3 protein: CASSYRDRREYGNTIYF
J gene: TRBJ2-5; V gene: TRBV10-3; clone size: NA; D gene: TRBD1; CDR3 DNA: TGTGCCATCAGGCCGGGACAGGGGGCTGGTGTACGAGAGACCCAGTACTTC; CDR3 protein: CAIRPGQGAGVRETQYF
J gene: TRBJ2-7; V gene: TRBV4-1; clone size: NA; D gene: TRBD1; CDR3 DNA: TGCGCCAGCAGTCTCAACCCCCAGGGGGCCGTTGACGAGCAGTACTTC; CDR3 protein: CASSLNPQGAVDEQYF
J gene: TRBJ1-4; V gene: TRBV5-1; clone size: NA; D gene: NA; CDR3 DNA: TGCGCCAGCAGCCCAGAGGGTTCTGGTGAAAAACTGTTTTTT; CDR3 protein: CASSPEGSGEKLFF
J gene: TRBJ2-3; V gene: TRBV9; clone size: once; D gene: NA; CDR3 DNA: TGTGCCAGCAGCGTAGGGGGGGGCGTTCGGACAGATACGCAGTATTTT; CDR3 protein: CASSVGGGVRTDTQYF
J gene: TRBJ2-1; V gene: TRBV5-6; clone size: few; D gene: TRBD2; CDR3 DNA: TGTGCCAGCAGCGGGGGGACTAGCGGGGAGCTTGAGCAGTTCTTC; CDR3 protein: CASSGGTSGELEQFF
J gene: TRBJ2-2; V gene: TRBV5-1; clone size: NA; D gene: TRBD1; CDR3 DNA: TGCGCCAGCAGCCAAAGGACAGGGGGCACGAACACCGGGGAGCTGTTTTTT; CDR3 protein: CASSQRTGGTNTGELFF
J gene: TRBJ1-6; V gene: TRBV27; clone size: once; D gene: NA; CDR3 DNA: TGTGCCAGCATGCCCAGCTCCTATAATTCACCCCTCCACTTT; CDR3 protein: CASMPSSYNSPLHF
J gene: TRBJ2-2; V gene: TRBV11-3; clone size: NA; D gene: TRBD1; CDR3 DNA: TGTGCCAGCAGCTTGGAAAAGGGGGCCCGAAGATACACCGGGGAGCTGTTTTTT; CDR3 protein: CASSLEKGARRYTGELFF
J gene: TRBJ1-2; V gene: TRBV18; clone size: few; D gene: NA; CDR3 DNA: TGTGCCAGCTCCCAAGACAGTTGGTACACCTTC; CDR3 protein: CASSQDSWYTF
J gene: TRBJ2-5; V gene: TRBV5-1; clone size: NA; D gene: NA; CDR3 DNA: TGCGCCAGCAGCTTGTTGCGAGAGACCCAGTACTTC; CDR3 protein: CASSLLRETQYF
J gene: TRBJ1-4; V gene: TRBV11-3; clone size: once; D gene: NA; CDR3 DNA: TGTGCCAGCAGCTCTGGACTACGGGGCCTGTTTTTT; CDR3 protein: CASSSGLRGLFF
J gene: TRBJ2-3; V gene: TRBV5-1; clone size: NA; D gene: TRBD2; CDR3 DNA: TGCGCCAGCAGCCCGGGGCTACTAGCGGGGGCCCCCACAGATACGCAGTATTTT; CDR3 protein: CASSPGLLAGAPTDTQYF
J gene: TRBJ2-2; V gene: TRBV28; clone size: NA; D gene: TRBD2; CDR3 DNA: TGTGCCAGCAGTTTGACTAGCGGGGGGGCGAACACCGGGGAGCTGTTTTTT; CDR3 protein: CASSLTSGGANTGELFF
J gene: TRBJ2-7; V gene: TRBV7-6; clone size: NA; D gene: NA; CDR3 DNA: TGTGCCAGCAGCTTAGTTTTCGGGAATGGGGAGCAGTACTTC; CDR3 protein: CASSLVFGNGEQYF
J gene: TRBJ1-4; V gene: TRBV12-5; clone size: NA; D gene: NA; CDR3 DNA: TGTGCTAGTGGTTTGACCAGGGAAAAACTGTTTTTT; CDR3 protein: CASGLTREKLFF
J gene: TRBJ2-7; V gene: TRBV5-6; clone size: NA; D gene: NA; CDR3 DNA: TGTGCCAGCAGCCCCCTGGGGCAGGGTGACGAGCAGTACTTC; CDR3 protein: CASSPLGQGDEQYF
J gene: TRBJ2-5; V gene: TRBV5-4; clone size: NA; D gene: TRBD2; CDR3 DNA: TGTGCCAGCAGCTTGGCCCCAGCTAGCGGACAAGAGACCCAGTACTTC; CDR3 protein: CASSLAPASGQETQYF
J gene: TRBJ2-1; V gene: TRBV27; clone size: NA; D gene: TRBD2; CDR3 DNA: TGTGCCAGCAACGCACTAGCGGGGGGGTACAATGAGCAGTTCTTC; CDR3 protein: CASNALAGGYNEQFF
J gene: TRBJ2-1; V gene: TRBV18; clone size: NA; D gene: NA; CDR3 DNA: TGTGCCAGCTCTGGGGACATCACCTACAATGAGCAGTTCTTC; CDR3 protein: CASSGDITYNEQFF
J gene: TRBJ2-3; V gene: TRBV5-1; clone size: NA; D gene: NA; CDR3 DNA: TGCGCCAGCAGCTTGAGGGGGATGGGCACAGATACGCAGTATTTT; CDR3 protein: CASSLRGMGTDTQYF
J gene: TRBJ2-5; V gene: TRBV12-5; clone size: NA; D gene: NA; CDR3 DNA: TGTGCTAGTGGTTTGGACTCTACAGGGTTCTTAGAGACCCAGTACTTC; CDR3 protein: CASGLDSTGFLETQYF
J gene: TRBJ1-5; V gene: TRBV28; clone size: NA; D gene: TRBD1; CDR3 DNA: TGTGCCAGCAGACCTTCCCCCGGGACAGCTAGCAATCAGCCCCAGCATTTT; CDR3 protein: CASRPSPGTASNQPQHF
J gene: TRBJ2-1; V gene: TRBV5-1; clone size: NA; D gene: TRBD1; CDR3 DNA: TGCGCCAGCCAGACCGGGACAGACCACAATGAGCAGTTCTTC; CDR3 protein: CASQTGTDHNEQFF
J gene: TRBJ1-3; V gene: TRBV5-6; clone size: NA; D gene: TRBD1; CDR3 DNA: TGTGCCAGCAGCTTTCTTTCCGACAGGGATTCTGGAAACACCATATATTTT; CDR3 protein: CASSFLSDRDSGNTIYF
J gene: TRBJ2-7; V gene: TRBV29-1; clone size: NA; D gene: TRBD1; CDR3 DNA: TGCAGCGTTGAGTTGACAGGGACCTACGAGCAGTACTTC; CDR3 protein: CSVELTGTYEQYF